This T cell receptor beta chain was captured by sequencing in a study of early T cells in non-severe SARS-CoV-2 infection. Study at large: Alpha and beta chains were unpaired, from unsorted whole-blood bulk RNA. Study results and caveats: VDJdb-based annotation leaned toward anti-spike CD8 responses and missed private and CD4 specificities.

J gave up 0 bases and V 6 bases, and 4 bases lay outside the gene matches. This CDR3 has 14 residues. From germline, CDR1 is MNHNS and CDR2 SASEGT. In the library, individual cDNA molecules carried attached unique molecular identifiers. Via MiXCR, TCRdb re-called the 5' RACE reads, giving one row per CDR3 protein. In the table there are fewer than 65,000 distinct CDR3 sequences, 9.3% of which are singletons. This clonotype was counted many times. Its target is unknown. The gene calls are TRBV6-1 and TRBJ1-1, with 7 bases fitting TRBD1. Sequenced sample: whole blood. The origin of this receptor is an adult who was a healthcare worker with PCR-confirmed SARS-CoV-2 infection or an uninfected control (not recorded which). The CDR3 spells CASRGQVLNTEAFF. DNA of the CDR3: TGTGCCAGCAGAGGACAGGTCTTGAACACTGAAGCTTTCTTT.